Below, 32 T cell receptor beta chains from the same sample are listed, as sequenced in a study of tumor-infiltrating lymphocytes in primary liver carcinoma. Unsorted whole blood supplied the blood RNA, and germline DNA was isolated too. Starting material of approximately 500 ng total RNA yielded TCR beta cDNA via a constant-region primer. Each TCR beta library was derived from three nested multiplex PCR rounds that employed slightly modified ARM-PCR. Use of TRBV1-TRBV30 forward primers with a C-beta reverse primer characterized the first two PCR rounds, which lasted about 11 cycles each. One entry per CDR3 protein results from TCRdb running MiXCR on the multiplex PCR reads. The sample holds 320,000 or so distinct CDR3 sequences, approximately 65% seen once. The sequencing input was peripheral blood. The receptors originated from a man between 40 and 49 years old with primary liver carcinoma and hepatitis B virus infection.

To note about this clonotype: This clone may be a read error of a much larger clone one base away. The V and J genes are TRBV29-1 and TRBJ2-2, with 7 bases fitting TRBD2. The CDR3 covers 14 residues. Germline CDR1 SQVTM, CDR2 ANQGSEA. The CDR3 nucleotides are TGCGGCGTTGCAGGAGCGGGACTCCCGGGGGAGCTGTTTTTT. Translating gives CGVAGAGLPGELFF.

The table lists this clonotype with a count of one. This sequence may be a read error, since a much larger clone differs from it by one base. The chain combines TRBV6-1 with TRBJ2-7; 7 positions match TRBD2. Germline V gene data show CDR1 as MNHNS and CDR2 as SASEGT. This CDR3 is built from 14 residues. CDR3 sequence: CGSSGLADPYEQYF. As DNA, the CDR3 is TGTGGCAGCAGTGGGCTAGCGGATCCCTACGAGCAGTACTTC.

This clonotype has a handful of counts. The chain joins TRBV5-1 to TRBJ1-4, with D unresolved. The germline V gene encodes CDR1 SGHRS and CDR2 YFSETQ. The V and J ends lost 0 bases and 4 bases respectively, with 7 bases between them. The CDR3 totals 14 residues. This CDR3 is CASSLGRINEKLFF. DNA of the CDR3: TGCGCCAGCAGCTTGGGACGGATTAATGAAAAACTGTTTTTT.

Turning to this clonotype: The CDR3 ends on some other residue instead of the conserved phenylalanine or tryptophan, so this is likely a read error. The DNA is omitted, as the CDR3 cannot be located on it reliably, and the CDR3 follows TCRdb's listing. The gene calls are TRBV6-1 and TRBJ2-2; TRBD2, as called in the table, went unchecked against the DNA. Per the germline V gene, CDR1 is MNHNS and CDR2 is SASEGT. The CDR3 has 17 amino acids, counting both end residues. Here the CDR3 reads CASRAYRTSGSAGELSS.

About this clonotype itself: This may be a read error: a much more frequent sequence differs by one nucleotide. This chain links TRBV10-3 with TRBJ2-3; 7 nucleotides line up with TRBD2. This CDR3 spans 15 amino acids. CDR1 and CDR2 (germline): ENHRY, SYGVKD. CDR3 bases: TGTGCCACCAGTGACCAAAGCGGGACTGGAGATACGCAGTATTTT. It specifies CATSDQSGTGDTQYF.

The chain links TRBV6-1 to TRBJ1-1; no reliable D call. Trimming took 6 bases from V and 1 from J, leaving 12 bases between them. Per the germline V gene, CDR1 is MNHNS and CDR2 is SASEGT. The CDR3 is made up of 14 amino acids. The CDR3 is CASSLGKANTEAFF. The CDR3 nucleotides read TGTGCCAGCAGCTTGGGGAAAGCGAACACTGAAGCTTTCTTT.

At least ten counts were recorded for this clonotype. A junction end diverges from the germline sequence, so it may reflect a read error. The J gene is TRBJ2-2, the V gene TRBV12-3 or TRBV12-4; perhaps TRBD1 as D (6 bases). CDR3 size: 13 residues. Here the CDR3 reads CASSLEGAGELFF. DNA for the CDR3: TGTGCCAGCAGCTTAGAGGGGGCCGGGGAGCTGTTTTTT.

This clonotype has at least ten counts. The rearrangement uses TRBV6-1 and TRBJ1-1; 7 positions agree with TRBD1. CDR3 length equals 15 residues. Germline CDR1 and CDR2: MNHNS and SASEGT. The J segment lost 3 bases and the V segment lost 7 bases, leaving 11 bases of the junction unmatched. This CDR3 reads CASTPWDRGDTEAFF. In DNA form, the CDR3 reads TGTGCCAGCACCCCCTGGGACAGAGGAGACACTGAAGCTTTCTTT.

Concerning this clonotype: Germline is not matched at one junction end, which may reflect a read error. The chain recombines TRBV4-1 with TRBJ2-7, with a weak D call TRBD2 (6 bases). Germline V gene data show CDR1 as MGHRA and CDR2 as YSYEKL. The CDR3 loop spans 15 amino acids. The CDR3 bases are TGCCCCAGCAGCCAAGATCGGGAGACTTCCTACGAGCAGTACTTC. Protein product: CPSSQDRETSYEQYF.

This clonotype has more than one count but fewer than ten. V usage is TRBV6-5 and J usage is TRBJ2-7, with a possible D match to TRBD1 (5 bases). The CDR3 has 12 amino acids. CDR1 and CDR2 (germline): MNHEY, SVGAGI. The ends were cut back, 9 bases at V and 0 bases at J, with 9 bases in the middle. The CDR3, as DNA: TGTGCCAGTGGACACTTCTCCTACGAGCAGTACTTC. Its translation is CASGHFSYEQYF.

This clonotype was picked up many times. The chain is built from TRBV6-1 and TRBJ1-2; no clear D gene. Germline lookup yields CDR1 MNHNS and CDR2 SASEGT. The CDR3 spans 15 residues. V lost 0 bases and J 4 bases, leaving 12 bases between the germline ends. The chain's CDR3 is CASSEALRSSYGYTF. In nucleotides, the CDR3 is TGTGCCAGCAGTGAAGCGCTTCGGAGTAGCTATGGCTACACCTTC.

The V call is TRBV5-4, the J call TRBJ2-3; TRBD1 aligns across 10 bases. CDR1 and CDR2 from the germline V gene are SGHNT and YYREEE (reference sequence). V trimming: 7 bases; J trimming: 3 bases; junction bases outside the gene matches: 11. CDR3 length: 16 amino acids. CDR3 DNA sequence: TGTGCCAGCGGCCTCCGGACAGGGGGAGTGACAGATACGCAGTATTTT. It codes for CASGLRTGGVTDTQYF.

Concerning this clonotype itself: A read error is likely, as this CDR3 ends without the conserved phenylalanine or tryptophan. CDR3 bases: TGTGCCAGCAGCTTGGGAGGGGGTAGCAATCAGCCCCAGCATTAT. This sequence encodes CASSLGGGSNQPQHY. The rearrangement uses TRBV5-8 and TRBJ1-5; weak D call: TRBD1 (6 bases). Germline V gene data show CDR1 as SGHTS and CDR2 as YDEGEE. This CDR3 contains 15 residues. V lost 0 bases and J 0 bases, leaving 7 bases between the germline ends.

The CDR3 sequence: CASSPSPSINYGYTF. CDR3 bases: TGTGCCAGCTCACCATCCCCATCTATCAACTATGGCTACACCTTC. The V gene is TRBV18, the J gene TRBJ1-2, with D unclear. The length of the CDR3 is 15 residues. Per germline, CDR1 KGHSH and CDR2 LQKENI. Trimming stripped 2 bases from V and 2 bases from J, with 12 bases between.

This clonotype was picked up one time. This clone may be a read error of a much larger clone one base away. The CDR3, as DNA: TGTGCCAGCAGCCAGACAGGGGAAGGATCTAGGGATACGCAGTATTTT. Translating gives CASSQTGEGSRDTQYF. This chain joins TRBV14 and TRBJ2-3, with TRBD1 matching 8 bases. The ends lost 3 bases at V and 6 bases at J; junction bases unmatched: 11. The CDR3 consists of 16 residues. CDR1 is SGHDN and CDR2 is FVKESK in the germline V gene.

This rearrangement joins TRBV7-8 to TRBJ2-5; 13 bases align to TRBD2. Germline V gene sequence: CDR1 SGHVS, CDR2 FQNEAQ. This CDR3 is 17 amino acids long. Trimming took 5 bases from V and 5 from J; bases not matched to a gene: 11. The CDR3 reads CASSPGTSGNGEETQYF. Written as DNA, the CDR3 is TGTGCCAGCAGCCCAGGGACTAGCGGGAACGGAGAGGAGACCCAGTACTTC.

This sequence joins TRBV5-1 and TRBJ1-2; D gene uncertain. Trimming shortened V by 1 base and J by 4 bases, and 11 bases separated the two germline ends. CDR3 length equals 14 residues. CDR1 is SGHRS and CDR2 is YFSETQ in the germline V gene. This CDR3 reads CASSLLDGSYGYTF. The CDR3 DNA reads TGCGCCAGCAGCTTGTTGGACGGTTCCTATGGCTACACCTTC.

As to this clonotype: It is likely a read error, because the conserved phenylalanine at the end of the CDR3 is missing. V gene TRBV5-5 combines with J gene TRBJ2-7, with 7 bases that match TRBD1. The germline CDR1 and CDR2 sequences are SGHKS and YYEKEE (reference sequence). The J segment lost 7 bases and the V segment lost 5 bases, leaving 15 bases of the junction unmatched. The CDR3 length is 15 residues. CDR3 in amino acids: CASSFADRALCEQYS. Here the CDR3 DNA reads TGTGCCAGCAGTTTCGCTGACAGGGCTCTTTGTGAGCAGTACTCC.

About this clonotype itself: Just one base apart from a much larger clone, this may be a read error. The CDR3, as DNA: TGTACCAGCAGCACGCCCGCGGGTAAGAACACTGAAGCTTTCTTT. It encodes CTSSTPAGKNTEAFF. This chain connects TRBV5-4 to TRBJ1-1; D is uncertain. The CDR3 extends over 15 amino acids. CDR1 is SGHNT, CDR2 YYREEE, per germline (reference sequence).

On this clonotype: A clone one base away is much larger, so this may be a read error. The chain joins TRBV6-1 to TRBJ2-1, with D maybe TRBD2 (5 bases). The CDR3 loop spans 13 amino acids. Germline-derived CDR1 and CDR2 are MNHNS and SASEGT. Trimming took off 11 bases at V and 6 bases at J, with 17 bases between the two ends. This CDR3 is CAGEEALSNEQFF. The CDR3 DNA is TGTGCCGGCGAGGAGGCACTAAGCAATGAGCAGTTCTTC.

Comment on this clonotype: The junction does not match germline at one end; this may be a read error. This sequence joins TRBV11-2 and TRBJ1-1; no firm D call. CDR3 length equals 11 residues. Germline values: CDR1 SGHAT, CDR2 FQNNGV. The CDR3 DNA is TGTGCCAGCAGTCCGGGCACTGCAGCTTTCTTT. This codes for CASSPGTAAFF.

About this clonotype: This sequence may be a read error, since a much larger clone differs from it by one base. The CDR3 DNA is TGCAGCGTTGTGACCGGAATAATGAACAATGAAGCTTTCTTT. It codes for CSVVTGIMNNEAFF. The rearrangement joins TRBV29-1 to TRBJ1-1; D gene ambiguous. CDR1 and CDR2 (germline): SQVTM, ANQGSEA. The CDR3 spans 14 residues.

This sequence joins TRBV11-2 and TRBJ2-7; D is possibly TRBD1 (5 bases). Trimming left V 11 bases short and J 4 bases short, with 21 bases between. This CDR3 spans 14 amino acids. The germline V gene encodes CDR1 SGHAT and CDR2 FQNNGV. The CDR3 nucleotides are TGTGCCGACAGTTTACTTAGAGACATGTACGAGCAGTACTTC. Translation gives CADSLLRDMYEQYF. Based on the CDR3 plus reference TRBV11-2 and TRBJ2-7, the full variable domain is EAGVAQSPRYKIIEKRQSVAFWCNPISGHATLYWYQQILGQGPKLLIQFQNNGVVDDSQLPKDRFSAERLKGVDSTLKIQPAKLEDSAVYLCADSLLRDMYEQYFGPGTRLTVT.

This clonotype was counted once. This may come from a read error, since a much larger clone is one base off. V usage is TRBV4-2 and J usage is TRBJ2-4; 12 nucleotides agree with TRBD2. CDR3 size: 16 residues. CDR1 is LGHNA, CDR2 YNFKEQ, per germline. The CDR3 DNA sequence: TGTGTCAGCAGCCAGCCACCCGGGACTAGCGGGAACATTCAGTACTTC. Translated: CVSSQPPGTSGNIQYF.

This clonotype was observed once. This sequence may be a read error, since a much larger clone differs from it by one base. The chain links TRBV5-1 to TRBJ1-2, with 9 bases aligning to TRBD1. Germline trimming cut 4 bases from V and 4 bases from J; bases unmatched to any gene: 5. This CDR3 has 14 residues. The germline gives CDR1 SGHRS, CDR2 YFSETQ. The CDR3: CASSQGTGTYGYTF. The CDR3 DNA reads TGCGCCAGCAGCCAAGGGACAGGGACCTATGGCTACACCTTC.

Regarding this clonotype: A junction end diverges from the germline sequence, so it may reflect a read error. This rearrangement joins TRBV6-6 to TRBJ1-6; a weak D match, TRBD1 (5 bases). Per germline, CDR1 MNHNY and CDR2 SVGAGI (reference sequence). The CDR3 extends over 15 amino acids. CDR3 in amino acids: CASSYGQGEISPLPF. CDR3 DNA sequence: TGTGCCAGCAGTTACGGGCAGGGCGAAATTTCACCCCTCCCCTTT.

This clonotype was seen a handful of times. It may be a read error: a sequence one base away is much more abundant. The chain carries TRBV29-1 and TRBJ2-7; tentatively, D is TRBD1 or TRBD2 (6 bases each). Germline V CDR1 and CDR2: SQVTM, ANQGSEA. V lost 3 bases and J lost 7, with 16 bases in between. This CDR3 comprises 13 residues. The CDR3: CSVDAEGGREQYF. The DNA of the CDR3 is TGCAGCGTTGACGCGGAGGGGGGCCGGGAGCAGTACTTC.

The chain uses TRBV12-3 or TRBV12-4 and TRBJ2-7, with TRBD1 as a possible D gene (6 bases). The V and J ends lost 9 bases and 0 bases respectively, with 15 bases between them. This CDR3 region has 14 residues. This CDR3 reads CASSPRQASYEQYF. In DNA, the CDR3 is TGTGCCAGTTCCCCACGACAGGCCTCCTACGAGCAGTACTTC.

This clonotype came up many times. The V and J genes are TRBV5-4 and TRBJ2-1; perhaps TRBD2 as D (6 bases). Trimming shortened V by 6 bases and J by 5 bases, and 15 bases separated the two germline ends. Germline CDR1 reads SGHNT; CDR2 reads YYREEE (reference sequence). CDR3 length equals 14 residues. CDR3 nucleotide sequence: TGTGCCAGCAACCTTGGAGGCGGGAACAATGAGCAGTTCTTC. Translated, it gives CASNLGGGNNEQFF.

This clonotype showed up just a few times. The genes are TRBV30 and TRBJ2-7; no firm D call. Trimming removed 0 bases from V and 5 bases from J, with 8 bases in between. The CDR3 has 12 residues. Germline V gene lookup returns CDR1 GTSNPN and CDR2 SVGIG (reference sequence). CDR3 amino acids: CAWSVWADEQYF. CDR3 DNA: TGTGCCTGGAGTGTATGGGCGGACGAGCAGTACTTC.

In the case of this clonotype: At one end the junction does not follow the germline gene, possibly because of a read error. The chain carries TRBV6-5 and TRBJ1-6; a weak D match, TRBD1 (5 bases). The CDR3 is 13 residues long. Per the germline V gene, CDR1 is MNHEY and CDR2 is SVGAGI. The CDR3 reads CASRGPNNSPPHF. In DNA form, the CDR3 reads TGTGCCAGCAGGGGACCGAATAATTCACCCCCCCACTTT.

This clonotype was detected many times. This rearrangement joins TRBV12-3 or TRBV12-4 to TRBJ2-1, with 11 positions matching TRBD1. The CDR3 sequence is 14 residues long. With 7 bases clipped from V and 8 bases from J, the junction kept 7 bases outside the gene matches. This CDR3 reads CASTWTGGFDEQFF. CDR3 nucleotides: TGTGCCAGCACCTGGACAGGGGGCTTCGATGAGCAGTTCTTC.